Included here is one TCR beta chain sequence, with context. TCRdb's copy holds only in-frame clones and misses some; the assay was immunoSEQ multiplex PCR. The data show tens of thousands of clones, around 87% seen once. This entry comes from a study of blood T cell repertoires in COVID-19. In germline, CDR1 is MNHNS, CDR2 SASEGT. V was pared by 3 bases and J by 4 bases, with 9 bases between. The CDR3 covers 13 residues. This chain connects TRBV6-1 to TRBJ1-2, with D uncertain. Sequencing used peripheral blood. The TCR originated in a woman of 80 years or more with COVID-19, enrolled during active disease. DNA for the CDR3: TGTGCCAGCAGTGACCCTAGCCCCTATGGCTACACCTTC. It is translated as CASSDPSPYGYTF.